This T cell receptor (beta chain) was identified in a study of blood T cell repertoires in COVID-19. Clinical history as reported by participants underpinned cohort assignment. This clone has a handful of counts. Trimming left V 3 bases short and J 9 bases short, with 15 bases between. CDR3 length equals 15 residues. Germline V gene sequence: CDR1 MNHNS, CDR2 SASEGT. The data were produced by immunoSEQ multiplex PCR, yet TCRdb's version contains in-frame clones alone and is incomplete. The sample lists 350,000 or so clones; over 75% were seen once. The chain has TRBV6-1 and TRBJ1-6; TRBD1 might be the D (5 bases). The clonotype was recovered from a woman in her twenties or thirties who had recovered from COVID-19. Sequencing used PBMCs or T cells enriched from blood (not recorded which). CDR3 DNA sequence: TGTGCCAGCAGTGAGATGGGACTGTGGCGTTCACCCCTCCACTTT. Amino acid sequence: CASSEMGLWRSPLHF.